This T cell receptor beta chain is from a study of blood T cell repertoires in COVID-19. The wider study: Italy, Spain and the United States were the sources of the convalescent and acute COVID-19 samples.

CDR1 is MNHEY, CDR2 SVGAGI, per germline. J gave up 5 bases and V 6 bases, and 5 bases lay outside the gene matches. The CDR3 contains 13 residues. Per the original methods: The assay estimated nucleated cells by amplifying reference gene primers. The protocol was immunoSEQ multiplex PCR, while the TCRdb copy is restricted to in-frame clones and leaves out a portion. The D gene and trimming were derived from the DNA, and the V and J assignments and clone size from that table. The table includes about 54,000 clones, about 90% detected once. V and J are TRBV6-5 and TRBJ2-5, with TRBD1 identical over 8 bases. The sample was peripheral blood. The source is a woman between 55 and 75 years old with active or convalescent COVID-19. The CDR3 is CASRRTGRETQYF. The CDR3 DNA follows: TGTGCCAGCAGAAGGACAGGGCGGGAGACCCAGTACTTC.